This record concerns one T cell receptor (beta chain) sequence. This clone was observed at least ten times. Its target antigen remains unknown. No per-base quality is available; no much larger clone lies one base away. Additional DNA sequences in this sample encode the identical CDR3. The data were taken from a study of metastatic and nonmetastatic thyroid tumors (dated by TCRdb to the early 2020s). The study in broad terms: The researchers compared repertoires between peripheral blood samples and tumor or nodule tissue samples from patients with malignant or benign thyroid disease.

None of the patients had been given any treatment before thyroid surgery. The study retrospectively analysed patient clinical samples collected from about 2012 to 2018 using T-cell receptor beta sequencing. The investigation overall reported the following: TCR beta diversity was reported as significantly higher in malignant tumors than in benign nodules, in both blood and tumor samples.

CDR1 and CDR2 are read off the germline V gene as SGHNT and YENEEA. From cysteine to phenylalanine, the CDR3 is 15 amino acids long. The retained sequence is limited to the CDR3, 45 bases, with the frame set at the first base. Trimming leaves V shorter by 5 bases and J shorter by 2 bases, with the junction holding 9 bases beyond the gene matches. Library preparation was by PCR. TCRdb records Illumina HiSeq 4000 as the sequencer. High-throughput sequencing was used to profile the TCR beta-chain CDR3 region of each patient. The authors processed their data as follows. Drawing on CDR3 differences between clinicopathological groups, the researchers built a classifier meant to tell apart patients with distant-metastatic papillary thyroid cancer. To measure repertoire diversity the researchers used the Shannon index, while the Morisita-Horn index served to gauge how similar the tumor and blood repertoires were. The public reads were reanalyzed by TCRdb: fastp trimming at Q25, MiXCR alignment, in-frame beta chains only. TCRdb assigned the V and J calls; the authors' analysis was not used. This sample comprises 20,000 to 25,000 clones, approximately 22% of them detected only once. Jointly, the top ten make up around 4.4% of the sample.

The TCR sequence derives from a female donor with papillary thyroid cancer or a benign thyroid nodule (not recorded which). Some clones in this sample may be carry-over from other donors' samples. The sequenced sample consisted of adjacent normal tissue. The chain is encoded by TRBV11-3 joined to TRBJ2-7, and 7 junction bases match TRBD1. The nucleotides are TGTGCCAGCAGCCCTACCGGGACAGACCCCTACGAGCAGTACTTC. Protein translation: CASSPTGTDPYEQYF.